Listed below are T cell receptor beta chains from one sample, sequenced in a study of beta chain features in type 1 diabetes. Clones were read by immunoSEQ multiplex PCR, and TCRdb kept only the in-frame ones, dropping some. The data show a few hundred thousand clones, with 9.5% to 13% seen just once and roughly 1.4% held by the top ten. Material: central memory CD4+ T cells from blood. All receptors come from a man between 18 and 35 years old in good health. The conserved cysteine and the conserved F or W are not part of the CDR3 here.

v_gene,len,CDR3aa
TRBV7-2,11,ASSLMDRSTQY
TRBV30,12,AWSHGGRGNEQF
TRBV5-6,12,ASAEDTANYGYT
TRBV18,13,ASSELTGIRGEQY
TRBV7-6,10,ASGHTYNEQF
TRBV25-1,12,ASGRDSSYNEQF
TRBV10-2,13,ASSPSGRHYNEQF
TRBV5-4,11,ASSFQDRGTQY
TRBV10-3,14,AISESPGTRDYEQY
TRBV4-2,13,ASSQGGTGNGELF
TRBV10-2,12,ASSVAGAYNEQF
TRBV18,15,ASSPPVAGGPSGTQY
TRBV6-1,13,ASSGRDRATNEQF
TRBV5-1,12,ASSFSGGRDTQY
TRBV11-2,14,ASSSRGWTKQETQY
TRBV9,12,ASSVYFEGNEQF
TRBV2,12,ASSEGRVSGGYT
TRBV29-1,10,SGDRGGPYQF
TRBV5-1,12,ASSLGQGVYEQY
TRBV28,14,ASTLFRTSAFNEQF
TRBV11-2,13,ASSLVPRGSYEQY
TRBV2,13,ASSKDRVGGQPQH
TRBV15,14,ATSSRTRGDNQPQH
TRBV6-6,13,ASSYSGMGTDTQY
TRBV20-1,9,SARDDYGYT
TRBV6-1,12,ASSENNRLDTQY
TRBV28,11,ASSLRVNYGYT
TRBV5-4,13,ASFDPASSTDTQY
TRBV7-2,16,ASSLNRAREGQGNEQF
TRBV7-2,12,ASSLGRFQETQY
TRBV10-3,11,ATRLFPSYEQY
TRBV7-2,12,ASSRGLAYNEQF
TRBV10-1,11,ASSEGTDYEQY
TRBV30,12,ARRLAGPSYEQY
TRBV28,14,ASSPVGGVGWTEAF
TRBV2,13,ASSARTQGEETQY
TRBV7-2,13,ASSLGGGLIQPQH
TRBV6-6,14,ASSYSGGRAPNEQF
TRBV6-6,14,ASSQPLGSGANVLT
TRBV2,14,ASSLARLAAGETQY
TRBV7-8,13,ASSLFAQNTGELF
TRBV7-8,14,ASSSLRGRANEKLF
TRBV7-9,11,ASSFSSGYEQY
TRBV27,14,ASSPGLAGVLKTQY
TRBV7-9,10,ASSRIRAGQY
TRBV5-1,12,ASSLALGGYEQY
TRBV2,15,ASSTRASGSPYNEQF
TRBV28,12,ASRDTEPYNEQF
TRBV28,13,ASSSAGTGGYEQY
TRBV2,11,ASSEEQDYGYT
TRBV12-5,12,ASGTDRVNGELF
TRBV2,13,ASSSSGRSSYEQY
TRBV7-8,13,ASSLVTGSYTEAF
TRBV29-1,12,SVGAQGAPGELF
TRBV7-9,11,ASSFSTGYEQY
TRBV7-2,14,ASSPWTSGTVNEQF
TRBV12-2,15,ASRLGPASPPYNEQF